These 3 T cell receptor beta chains were all obtained from the same sample, sequenced in a study of T cell responses to AZD1222 COVID-19 vaccine. Assay: immunoSEQ multiplex PCR; the TCRdb copy retains only in-frame clones and omits some. The data contain 120,000 to 150,000 clones, about 81% of them seen just once; the ten biggest clones take up roughly 4.5%. Sequences were derived from peripheral blood, sampled on day 0 of MenACWY control vaccination. The origin of the receptors is an adult in good health.

DNA for the CDR3: TGTGCCAGCACTCCGGACACTCCCCTGAGTGGCTACACCTTC. It encodes CASTPDTPLSGYTF. The chain has TRBV2 and TRBJ1-2, with D possibly being TRBD1 (5 bases). Germline assignment: CDR1 SNHLY and CDR2 FYNNEI. V was cut by 7 bases and J by 7 bases, with 19 bases left in between. This CDR3 has 14 residues.

The rearrangement links TRBV4-2 to TRBJ2-5; 7 nucleotides match TRBD1. Germline values: CDR1 LGHNA, CDR2 YNFKEQ. The V and J ends lost 1 base and 7 bases, in that order; junction bases with no gene match: 18. The CDR3 length is 18 residues. DNA for the CDR3: TGTGCCAGCAGCCAAGGCATAGGACCCCCGGGACCAGGGGGGACCCAGTACTTC. Amino acids: CASSQGIGPPGPGGTQYF.

The chain recombines TRBV6-5 with TRBJ1-6; D is uncertain. Trimming removed 6 bases at V and 10 bases at J, with 7 bases between. The germline gives CDR1 MNHEY, CDR2 SVGAGI. The CDR3 is 11 residues long. CDR3 nucleotides: TGTGCCAGCAGATACCACTCACCCCTCCACTTT. It codes for CASRYHSPLHF.